One sample yielded the 24 T cell receptor beta chains listed below, sequenced in a study of blood T cell repertoires in COVID-19. The method was immunoSEQ multiplex PCR; TCRdb's version includes in-frame clones alone and lacks a portion of them. The sample gives about 68,000 clones, around nine tenths of which show up once; roughly 3.6% is in the top ten. Sequencing was performed on peripheral blood. These receptors were collected from a woman between 45 and 60 years old with COVID-19, enrolled during active disease.

This clone is a singleton in its sample. This chain connects TRBV3-1 (or the pseudogene TRBV3-2) to TRBJ2-1, with 7 nucleotides matching TRBD1. Trimming took 4 bases from V and 0 from J; bases not matched to a gene: 12. CDR1 and CDR2 from the germline V gene are LGHDT and YNNKEL (reference sequence). The CDR3 spans 18 residues. The CDR3 protein is CASSPVYRGRSSYNEQFF. The CDR3 DNA reads as TGTGCCAGCAGCCCGGTTTACAGGGGCCGTAGCTCCTACAATGAGCAGTTCTTC.

The chain combines TRBV6-5 with TRBJ2-1, with D hard to call. Germline V gene lookup returns CDR1 MNHEY and CDR2 SVGAGI. The length of the CDR3 is 15 residues. Trimming removed 5 bases at V and 9 bases at J, with 20 bases between. CDR3: CASSPHSQARSEQFF. As DNA, the CDR3 is TGTGCCAGCAGTCCCCACTCTCAGGCCCGAAGTGAGCAGTTCTTC.

The J gene is TRBJ1-2, the V gene TRBV7-8; D uncertain. Germline assignment: CDR1 SGHVS and CDR2 FQNEAQ. V lost 5 bases and J lost 8, with 12 bases in between. The CDR3 sequence is 12 residues long. In DNA form, the CDR3 reads TGTGCCAGCAGCCATGGCTCGGGGGGCTACACCTTC. It translates to CASSHGSGGYTF.

In DNA form, the CDR3 reads TGTGCCAGCAGCCTGGCCCACGAGCAGTACTTC. Its protein product is CASSLAHEQYF. The chain uses TRBV13 and TRBJ2-7; D gene unclear. The CDR3 covers 11 residues. The V and J ends lost 5 bases and 5 bases respectively, with 7 bases between them. The germline CDR1 and CDR2 sequences are PRHDT and FYEKMQ (reference sequence).

V gene TRBV6-1 combines with J gene TRBJ1-6; no clear D. V lost 0 bases, J lost 0 bases, and 12 bases lay in between. In germline, CDR1 is MNHNS, CDR2 SASEGT. The CDR3 has 18 amino acids. CDR3 sequence: CASSEARGKSSYNSPLHF. CDR3 DNA sequence: TGTGCCAGCAGTGAAGCGCGAGGCAAAAGCTCCTATAATTCACCCCTCCACTTT.

The rearrangement links TRBV6-6 to TRBJ2-5; the match to TRBD2 covers 14 bases. The V segment lost 6 bases and the J segment 4 bases; nucleotides outside the gene matches: 1. The germline V gene encodes CDR1 MNHNY and CDR2 SVGAGI (reference sequence). The CDR3 sequence is 14 residues long. DNA of the CDR3: TGTGCCAGCAGCGGGACTAGCGGGAGAGAGACCCAGTACTTC. Its translation is CASSGTSGRETQYF.

This clone has only one observation. V gene TRBV6-8 combines with J gene TRBJ2-1; 10 nucleotides agree with TRBD2. Germline V gives CDR1 MNHGY, CDR2 SAAAGT. V shed 5 bases and J 8 bases; nucleotides not matched to a gene: 6. The CDR3 runs 14 residues. Here the CDR3 reads CASSVSGRMDEQFF. CDR3 sequence (DNA): TGTGCCAGCAGTGTTAGCGGGAGGATGGATGAGCAGTTCTTC.

The CDR3: CASSLGTGGGYEQYF. The CDR3 DNA follows: TGTGCCAGCAGCTTGGGGACAGGGGGCGGGTACGAGCAGTACTTC. This chain links TRBV5-4 with TRBJ2-7, with 11 bases identical to TRBD1. Per the germline V gene, CDR1 is SGHNT and CDR2 is YYREEE (reference sequence). The CDR3 totals 15 residues. With V trimmed by 0 bases and J by 4 bases, 3 bases remained unmatched. The full variable domain, with the rest looked up from reference TRBV5-4 and TRBJ2-7, is ETGVTQSPTHLIKTRGQQVTLRCSSQSGHNTVSWYQQALGQGPQFIFQYYREEENGRGNFPPRFSGLQFPNYSSELNVNALELDDSALYLCASSLGTGGGYEQYFGPGTRLTVT.

The genes are TRBV6-6 and TRBJ2-3; 7 bases are a match to TRBD2. CDR3 length equals 16 residues. The V gene's germline CDR1 is MNHNY and CDR2 SVGAGI (reference sequence). Losses at the gene ends were 5 bases for V and 2 bases for J; bases not matched to a gene: 10. The CDR3 region is CASSTGRDYFTDTQYF. CDR3 DNA: TGTGCCAGCAGTACAGGCAGGGACTACTTCACAGATACGCAGTATTTT.

This chain uses TRBV10-3 with TRBJ2-1; TRBD2 matches at 9 bases. CDR1 ENHRY and CDR2 SYGVKD come from the germline V gene. With 6 bases clipped from V and 6 bases from J, the junction kept 9 bases outside the gene matches. CDR3 length: 15 residues. DNA of the CDR3: TGTGCCATCAGCTTACTAGCGGGCAGGTCCAATGAGCAGTTCTTC. Residues: CAISLLAGRSNEQFF.

This chain uses TRBV27 with TRBJ1-5; a possible D gene is TRBD1 (6 bases). Germline V gene data show CDR1 as MNHEY and CDR2 as SMNVEV (reference sequence). CDR3 length: 14 residues. V shed 3 bases and J shed 1 base, with 7 bases lying between them. The CDR3 nucleotides read TGTGCCAGCAGTTTGAGGGGGAGCAATCAGCCCCAGCATTTT. This sequence encodes CASSLRGSNQPQHF.

This rearrangement joins TRBV6-5 to TRBJ1-1; D gene unclear. The CDR3 totals 14 residues. Trimming stripped 2 bases from V and 0 bases from J, with 7 bases between. Germline V gives CDR1 MNHEY, CDR2 SVGAGI. CDR3 nucleotides: TGTGCCAGCAGTTACGGCACAATGAACACTGAAGCTTTCTTT. Amino acids: CASSYGTMNTEAFF.

The chain employs TRBV19 and TRBJ1-1; possibly TRBD1 for D (5 bases). Germline CDR1 is LNHDA and CDR2 is SQIVND (reference sequence). This CDR3 is 12 amino acids long. Trimming took 6 bases from V and 6 from J, leaving 11 bases between them. As DNA, the CDR3 is TGTGCCAGTAGAGGGGCCTTTGCTGAAGCTTTCTTT. Amino acid sequence: CASRGAFAEAFF.

V is TRBV28 and J is TRBJ1-4; 7 bases align to TRBD1. The CDR3 has 12 residues. Trimming cost V 3 bases and J 10 bases; bases outside gene matches: 2. Per the germline V gene, CDR1 is MDHEN and CDR2 is SYDVKM. The chain's CDR3 is CASSFAGGKLFF. In nucleotides, the CDR3 is TGTGCCAGCAGTTTTGCAGGGGGAAAACTGTTTTTT.

This clone has only one observation. The rearrangement links TRBV5-1 to TRBJ2-7; 9 bases match TRBD2. The CDR3 extends over 19 amino acids. The V and J ends lost 0 bases and 3 bases, in that order; junction bases with no gene match: 16. From germline, CDR1 is SGHRS and CDR2 YFSETQ. CDR3 amino acids: CASSLAVLAGSKTHYEQYF. The CDR3 nucleotides are TGCGCCAGCAGCTTGGCGGTACTAGCGGGCTCTAAAACACACTACGAGCAGTACTTC.

V is TRBV21-1 and J is TRBJ2-7; TRBD2, the table's D call, was not compared with the DNA. TRBV21-1 is designated a pseudogene. CDR3 length: 16 amino acids. This CDR3 reads CASSNVGLAATYEQYF. CDR3 sequence (DNA): TGTGCCAGCAGCAATGTCGGCCTAGCGGCGACCTACGAGCAGTACTTC.

The chain combines TRBV7-8 with TRBJ2-3; tentative D call: TRBD2 (6 bases). Germline V lookup: CDR1 SGHVS, CDR2 FQNEAQ. The germline V and J ends were trimmed by 4 bases and 2 bases, with 16 bases remaining between them. This CDR3 is 16 amino acids long. The CDR3 loop reads CASSWGDSPSTDTQYF. The CDR3 nucleotides are TGTGCCAGCAGCTGGGGGGACTCCCCATCCACAGATACGCAGTATTTT.

The chain couples TRBV30 to TRBJ2-2; D is perhaps TRBD2 (5 bases). From germline, CDR1 is GTSNPN and CDR2 SVGIG (reference sequence). With 3 bases removed from V and 7 bases from J, the gap between germline ends came to 18 bases. There are 15 residues in the CDR3. The CDR3 DNA sequence: TGTGCCTGGAGACCGCCCCCGGGAAGGGTCGGGGAGCTGTTTTTT. As protein: CAWRPPPGRVGELFF.

This chain joins TRBV4-2 and TRBJ2-5; 13 bases match TRBD2. The CDR3 totals 18 residues. V shed 1 base and J 2 bases; nucleotides not matched to a gene: 7. Germline V gives CDR1 LGHNA, CDR2 YNFKEQ. Written as DNA, the CDR3 is TGTGCCAGCAGCCAAGCGACTAGCGGGAGGCGTGCGCAAGAGACCCAGTACTTC. Its protein product is CASSQATSGRRAQETQYF.

This chain uses TRBV4-2 with TRBJ1-5, with D perhaps matching TRBD1 (5 bases). The CDR3 length is 14 residues. The germline V and J ends were trimmed by 0 bases and 8 bases, with 11 bases remaining between them. Germline lookup yields CDR1 LGHNA and CDR2 YNFKEQ. CDR3 protein: CASSQERGLEPQHF. CDR3 in DNA: TGTGCCAGCAGCCAAGAGCGGGGGTTGGAGCCCCAGCATTTT.

The CDR3 DNA follows: TGTGCCAGTAGTATTCTAGCGGGAGGACCTGAGACCCAGTACTTC. Translating it yields CASSILAGGPETQYF. The chain links TRBV19 to TRBJ2-5, with TRBD2 matching over 11 bases. V was clipped by 3 bases and J by 5 bases; unmatched bases: 5. There are 15 residues in the CDR3. Germline CDR1 LNHDA, CDR2 SQIVND (reference sequence).

J is TRBJ2-2 and V is TRBV7-3; D is perhaps TRBD1 (6 bases). V lost 5 bases and J 5 bases, leaving 18 bases between the germline ends. The germline V gene has CDR1 SGHTA and CDR2 FQGTGA. This CDR3 comprises 16 residues. The DNA for the CDR3 is TGTGCCAGCAGCCGAACGTCAGGGGTAGGAACCGGGGAGCTGTTTTTT. Translated: CASSRTSGVGTGELFF.

The chain joins TRBV7-2 to TRBJ2-1, with D unresolved. Germline CDR1 SGHTA, CDR2 FQGNSA. This CDR3 spans 11 amino acids. The V gene lost 5 bases and the J gene lost 10 bases, with 9 bases spanning the gap. CDR3 residues: CASSLRREQFF. As DNA, the CDR3 is TGTGCCAGCAGCCTAAGGCGGGAGCAGTTCTTC.

V is TRBV20-1 and J is TRBJ1-1; TRBD1 might be the D (6 bases). Germline V gene data show CDR1 as DFQATT and CDR2 as SNEGSKA (reference sequence). There are 15 residues in the CDR3. Trimming cost V 3 bases and J 0 bases, with 14 bases left between them. The CDR3 coding sequence is TGCAGTGCTAGTGGGGGCTCCCTCATGAACACTGAAGCTTTCTTT. Amino acids: CSASGGSLMNTEAFF.